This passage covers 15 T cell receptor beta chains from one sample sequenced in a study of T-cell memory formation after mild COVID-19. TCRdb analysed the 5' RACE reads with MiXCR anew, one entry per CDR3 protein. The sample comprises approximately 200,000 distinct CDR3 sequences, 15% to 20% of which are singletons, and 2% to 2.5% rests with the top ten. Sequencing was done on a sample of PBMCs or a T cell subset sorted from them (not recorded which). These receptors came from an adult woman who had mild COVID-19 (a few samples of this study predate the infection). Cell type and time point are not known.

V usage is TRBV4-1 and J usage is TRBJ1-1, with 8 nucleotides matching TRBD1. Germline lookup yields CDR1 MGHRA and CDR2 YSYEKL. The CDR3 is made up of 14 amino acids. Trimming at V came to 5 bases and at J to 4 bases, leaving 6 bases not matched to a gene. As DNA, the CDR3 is TGCGCCAGCAGCTGGGACAGGCGGGGCACTGAAGCTTTCTTT. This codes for CASSWDRRGTEAFF.

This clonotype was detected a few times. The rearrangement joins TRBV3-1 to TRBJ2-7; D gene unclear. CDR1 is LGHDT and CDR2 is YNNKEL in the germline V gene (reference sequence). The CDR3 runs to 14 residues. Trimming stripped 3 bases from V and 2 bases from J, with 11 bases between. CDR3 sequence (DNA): TGTGCCAGCAGCCAGGGCACGGCCGCCTACGAGCAGTACTTC. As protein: CASSQGTAAYEQYF.

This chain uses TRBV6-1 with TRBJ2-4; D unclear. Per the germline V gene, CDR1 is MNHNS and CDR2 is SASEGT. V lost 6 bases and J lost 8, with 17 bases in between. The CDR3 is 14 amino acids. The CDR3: CASRLTLFDDIQYF. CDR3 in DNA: TGTGCCAGCAGGCTCACCCTCTTCGACGACATTCAGTACTTC.

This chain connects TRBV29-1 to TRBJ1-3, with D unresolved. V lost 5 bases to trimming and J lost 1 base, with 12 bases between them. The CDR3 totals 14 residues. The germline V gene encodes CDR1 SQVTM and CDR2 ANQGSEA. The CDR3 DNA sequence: TGCAGCGTTTACAGCCCTCGATCTGGAAACACCATATATTTT. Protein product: CSVYSPRSGNTIYF.

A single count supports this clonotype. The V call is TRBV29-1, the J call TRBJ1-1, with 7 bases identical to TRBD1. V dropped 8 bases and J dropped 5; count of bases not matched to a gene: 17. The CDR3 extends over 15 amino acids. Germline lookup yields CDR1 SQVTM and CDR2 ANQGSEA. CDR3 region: CSSRGQGHLGTEAFF. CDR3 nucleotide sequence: TGCAGCTCAAGGGGGCAGGGTCATTTAGGAACTGAAGCTTTCTTT.

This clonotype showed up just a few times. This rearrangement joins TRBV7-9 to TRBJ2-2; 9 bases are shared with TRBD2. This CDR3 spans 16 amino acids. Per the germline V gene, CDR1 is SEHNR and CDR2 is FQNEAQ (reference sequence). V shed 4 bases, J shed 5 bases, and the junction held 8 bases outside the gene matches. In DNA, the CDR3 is TGTGCCAGCAGCTACCTTGGGCTAGCGGGAACCGGGGAGCTGTTTTTT. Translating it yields CASSYLGLAGTGELFF.

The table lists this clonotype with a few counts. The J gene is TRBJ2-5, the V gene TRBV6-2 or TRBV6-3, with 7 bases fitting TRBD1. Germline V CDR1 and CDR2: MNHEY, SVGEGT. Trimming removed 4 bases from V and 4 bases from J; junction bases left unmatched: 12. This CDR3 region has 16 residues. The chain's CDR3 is CASSWNRDSQRETQYF. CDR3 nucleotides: TGTGCCAGCAGTTGGAACCGGGACAGCCAAAGAGAGACCCAGTACTTC.

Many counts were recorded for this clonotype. The CDR3 loop is CASSLDETQYF. CDR3 coding DNA: TGCGCCAGCAGCTTGGACGAGACCCAGTACTTC. V usage is TRBV5-1 and J usage is TRBJ2-5; D unresolved. The CDR3 loop spans 11 amino acids. Germline-derived CDR1 and CDR2 are SGHRS and YFSETQ. The V and J ends lost 0 bases and 5 bases respectively, with 2 bases between them.

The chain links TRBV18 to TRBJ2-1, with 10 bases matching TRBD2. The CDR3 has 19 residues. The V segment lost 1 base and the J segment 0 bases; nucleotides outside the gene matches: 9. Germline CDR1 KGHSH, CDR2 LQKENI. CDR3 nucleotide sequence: TGTGCCAGCTCACCACAGGGACTAGCGCCGATCAGCTCCTACAATGAGCAGTTCTTC. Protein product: CASSPQGLAPISSYNEQFF.

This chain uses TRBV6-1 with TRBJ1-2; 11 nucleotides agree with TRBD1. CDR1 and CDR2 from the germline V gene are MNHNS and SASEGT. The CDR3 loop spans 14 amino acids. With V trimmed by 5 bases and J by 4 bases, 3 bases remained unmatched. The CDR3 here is CASSPDRGPYGYTF. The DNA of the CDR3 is TGTGCCAGCAGTCCGGACAGGGGGCCCTATGGCTACACCTTC.

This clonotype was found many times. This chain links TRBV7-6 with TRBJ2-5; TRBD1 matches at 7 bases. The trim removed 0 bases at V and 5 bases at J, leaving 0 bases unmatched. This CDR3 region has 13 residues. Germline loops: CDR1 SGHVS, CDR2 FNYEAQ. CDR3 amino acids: CASSLARGETQYF. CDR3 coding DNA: TGTGCCAGCAGCTTAGCCAGGGGGGAGACCCAGTACTTC.

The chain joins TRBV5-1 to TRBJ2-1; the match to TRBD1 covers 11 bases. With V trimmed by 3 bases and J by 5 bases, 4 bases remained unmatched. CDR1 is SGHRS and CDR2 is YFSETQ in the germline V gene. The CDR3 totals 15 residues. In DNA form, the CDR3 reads TGCGCCAGCAGCTCCCGGACAGGGGGCAACAATGAGCAGTTCTTC. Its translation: CASSSRTGGNNEQFF.

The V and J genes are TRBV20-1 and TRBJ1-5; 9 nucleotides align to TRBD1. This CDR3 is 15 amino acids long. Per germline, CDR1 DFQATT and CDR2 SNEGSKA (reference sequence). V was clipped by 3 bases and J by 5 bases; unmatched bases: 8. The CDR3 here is CSASLGDRAHQPQHF. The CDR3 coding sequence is TGCAGTGCTAGTTTAGGGGACAGGGCTCATCAGCCCCAGCATTTT.

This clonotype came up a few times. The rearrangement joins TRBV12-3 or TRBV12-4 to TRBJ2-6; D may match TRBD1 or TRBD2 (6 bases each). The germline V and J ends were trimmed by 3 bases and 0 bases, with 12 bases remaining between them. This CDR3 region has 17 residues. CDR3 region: CASSLGGPPSGANVLTF. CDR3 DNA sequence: TGTGCCAGCAGTTTGGGGGGCCCTCCCTCTGGGGCCAACGTCCTGACTTTC.

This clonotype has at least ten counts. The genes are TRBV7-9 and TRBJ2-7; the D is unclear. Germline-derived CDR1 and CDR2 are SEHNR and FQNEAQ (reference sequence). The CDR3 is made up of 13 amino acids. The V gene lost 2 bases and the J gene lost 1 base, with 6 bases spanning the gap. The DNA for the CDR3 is TGTGCCAGCAGCTTAACCCATTCCTACGAGCAGTACTTC. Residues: CASSLTHSYEQYF. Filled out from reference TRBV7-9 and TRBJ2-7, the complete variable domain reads DTGVSQNPRHKITKRGQNVTFRCDPISEHNRLYWYRQTLGQGPEFLTYFQNEAQLEKSRLLSDRFSAERPKGSFSTLEIQRTEQGDSAMYLCASSLTHSYEQYFGPGTRLTVT.